Below, 27 T cell receptor beta chains from the same sample are listed, as sequenced in a study of OX40 agonist ivuxolimab in advanced cancers. TCRdb's table, derived via immunoSEQ multiplex PCR, lists solely in-frame clones and lacks some. The table lists 70,000 or so clones, around 87% of them singletons. Here the sequenced sample was CD4+ or CD8+ T cells sorted from blood, taken in a trial of the OX40 agonist ivuxolimab. The receptors here all came from an adult with an advanced solid tumor such as melanoma, head and neck, liver or kidney cancer.

The chain links TRBV28 to TRBJ2-7; 11 nucleotides agree with TRBD2. CDR3 length equals 16 residues. CDR1 and CDR2 (germline): MDHEN, SYDVKM. Unmatched junction bases numbered 8, after V lost 4 bases and J lost 3 bases. The CDR3 sequence: CASSSVSGRAVYEQYF. DNA of the CDR3: TGTGCCAGCAGTTCCGTTAGCGGGAGGGCCGTCTACGAGCAGTACTTC. Supplemented by reference TRBV28 and TRBJ2-7, the full variable domain reads DVKVTQSSRYLVKRTGEKVFLECVQDMDHENMFWYRQDPGLGLRLIYFSYDVKMKEKGDIPEGYSVSREKKERFSLILESASTNQTSMYLCASSSVSGRAVYEQYFGPGTRLTVT.

The rearrangement joins TRBV7-2 to TRBJ2-1, with D unclear. The germline CDR1 and CDR2 sequences are SGHTA and FQGNSA. This CDR3 comprises 13 residues. The germline V and J ends were trimmed by 4 bases and 6 bases, with 10 bases remaining between them. In DNA, the CDR3 is TGTGCCAGCAGCTCCCCGAAAATCAATGAGCAGTTCTTC. It encodes CASSSPKINEQFF.

The chain carries TRBV2 and TRBJ2-5, with D perhaps matching TRBD2 (6 bases). Trimming stripped 3 bases from V and 5 bases from J, with 16 bases between. The CDR3 runs to 15 residues. Germline V gene sequence: CDR1 SNHLY, CDR2 FYNNEI. CDR3 coding DNA: TGTGCCAGCAGTGAGAGGATTTCTGGGGGGGAGACCCAGTACTTC. Residues: CASSERISGGETQYF.

This clone was observed once. The chain is built from TRBV25-1 and TRBJ2-7, with 7 positions matching TRBD1. This CDR3 has 14 residues. Per the germline V gene, CDR1 is MGHDK and CDR2 is SYGVNS. V gave up 7 bases and J gave up 1 base; unmatched junction bases: 7. The CDR3 reads CASNSWGQSYEQYF. CDR3 sequence (DNA): TGTGCCAGCAACTCGTGGGGACAGTCCTACGAGCAGTACTTC.

The chain has TRBV28 and TRBJ1-5; 9 positions agree with TRBD1. Germline V gene data show CDR1 as MDHEN and CDR2 as SYDVKM. Trimming cost V 6 bases and J 3 bases; bases outside gene matches: 6. The CDR3 is made up of 15 amino acids. CDR3 sequence reads: CASRPGDRVNQPQHF. Here the CDR3 DNA reads TGTGCCAGCAGACCCGGGGACAGGGTCAATCAGCCCCAGCATTTT.

This rearrangement joins TRBV28 to TRBJ2-7; D may match TRBD1 or TRBD2 (5 bases each). Trimming shortened V by 4 bases and J by 4 bases, and 14 bases separated the two germline ends. CDR1 is MDHEN and CDR2 is SYDVKM in the germline V gene. The CDR3 covers 14 residues. The CDR3 DNA is TGTGCCAGCAGTTCTAGCAGGGAGTTGTACGAGCAGTACTTC. Protein product: CASSSSRELYEQYF. Full variable domain (missing parts from reference TRBV28 and TRBJ2-7): DVKVTQSSRYLVKRTGEKVFLECVQDMDHENMFWYRQDPGLGLRLIYFSYDVKMKEKGDIPEGYSVSREKKERFSLILESASTNQTSMYLCASSSSRELYEQYFGPGTRLTVT.

V usage is TRBV6-6 and J usage is TRBJ2-7; 9 nucleotides line up with TRBD1. Germline-derived CDR1 and CDR2 are MNHNY and SVGAGI (reference sequence). Unmatched junction bases numbered 11, after V lost 10 bases and J lost 7 bases. The CDR3 runs 13 residues. CDR3 residues: CATVPGQGREQYF. CDR3 nucleotide sequence: TGTGCCACCGTCCCGGGACAGGGACGGGAGCAGTACTTC.

V is TRBV14 and J is TRBJ1-1; TRBD1 is a possible D gene (6 bases). V lost 2 bases and J lost 4, with 11 bases in between. This CDR3 has 14 amino acids. Germline V CDR1 and CDR2: SGHDN, FVKESK. The CDR3 here is CASSQNRVGTEAFF. In DNA form, the CDR3 reads TGTGCCAGCAGCCAAAACAGGGTTGGCACTGAAGCTTTCTTT.

This sequence joins TRBV29-1 and TRBJ2-7, with D possibly being TRBD2 (6 bases). The V and J ends lost 7 bases and 0 bases respectively, with 16 bases between them. The germline gives CDR1 SQVTM, CDR2 ANQGSEA. This CDR3 comprises 14 residues. CDR3 in DNA: TGCAGCGGACTATGGAGGGCCCACTCCTACGAGCAGTACTTC. Its protein product is CSGLWRAHSYEQYF.

The chain joins TRBV7-2 to TRBJ2-7; the D is unclear. Germline V CDR1 and CDR2: SGHTA, FQGNSA. CDR3 length equals 14 residues. V lost 1 base to trimming and J lost 0 bases, with 7 bases between them. The CDR3 reads CASSLELTSYEQYF. The CDR3 DNA is TGTGCCAGCAGCTTAGAGCTAACCTCCTACGAGCAGTACTTC.

The chain uses TRBV20-1 and TRBJ1-2; 8 bases map to TRBD1. Germline CDR1 DFQATT, CDR2 SNEGSKA (reference sequence). The CDR3 sequence is 11 residues long. V was pared by 6 bases and J by 7 bases, with 4 bases of the junction left unmatched. This chain's CDR3 is CSAKTGGGYTF. The CDR3 DNA sequence: TGCAGTGCCAAAACAGGGGGTGGCTACACCTTC.

The chain is built from TRBV19 and TRBJ1-5; D gene ambiguous. Trimming pared 3 bases from V and 2 bases from J, leaving 11 bases between. This CDR3 has 15 amino acids. Germline-derived CDR1 and CDR2 are LNHDA and SQIVND (reference sequence). CDR3 in amino acids: CASSMTPSGNQPQHF. For the CDR3, the DNA is TGTGCCAGTAGTATGACACCCAGTGGCAATCAGCCCCAGCATTTT.

The V gene is TRBV5-6, the J gene TRBJ1-2, with no clear D. The germline gives CDR1 SGHDT, CDR2 YYEEEE. The CDR3 loop spans 14 amino acids. V lost 0 bases and J lost 2, with 8 bases in between. CDR3 sequence (DNA): TGTGCCAGCAGCTTGGTCCAGCAAAACTATGGCTACACCTTC. Residues: CASSLVQQNYGYTF.

This clone was recorded only once. J is TRBJ2-2 and V is TRBV28; a weak D match, TRBD2 (5 bases). Germline V lookup: CDR1 MDHEN, CDR2 SYDVKM. Trimming cost V 3 bases and J 0 bases, with 17 bases left between them. CDR3 size: 18 residues. CDR3 sequence (DNA): TGTGCCAGCAGTTTGAGGGCGCCAGTTACCTCGAACACCGGGGAGCTGTTTTTT. This gives the protein CASSLRAPVTSNTGELFF. The whole variable domain, remainder taken from reference TRBV28 and TRBJ2-2, is DVKVTQSSRYLVKRTGEKVFLECVQDMDHENMFWYRQDPGLGLRLIYFSYDVKMKEKGDIPEGYSVSREKKERFSLILESASTNQTSMYLCASSLRAPVTSNTGELFFGEGSRLTVL.

This clone came up once. The chain combines TRBV11-3 with TRBJ1-2; D might be TRBD1 (6 bases). The CDR3 has 13 residues. V was pared by 5 bases and J by 2 bases, with 9 bases between. Germline lookup yields CDR1 SGHNT and CDR2 YENEEA. In DNA form, the CDR3 reads TGTGCCAGCAGCCCGGACAGAAACTATGGCTACACCTTC. Translated: CASSPDRNYGYTF.

The rearrangement links TRBV2 to TRBJ2-5, with TRBD1 matching 10 bases. This CDR3 region has 13 residues. CDR1 is SNHLY and CDR2 is FYNNEI in the germline V gene. The DNA of the CDR3 is TGTGCTAGTGGACAGGGGGTACAACGGGCCCAGTACTTC. Its translation: CASGQGVQRAQYF.

This chain connects TRBV4-3 to TRBJ2-1; 11 nucleotides match TRBD1. V gave up 3 bases and J gave up 7 bases; unmatched junction bases: 2. The CDR3 runs to 14 residues. Germline V gives CDR1 LGHNA, CDR2 YSLEER. CDR3 residues: CASSQDRGLNEQFF. The CDR3 DNA is TGCGCCAGCAGCCAGGACAGGGGGCTTAATGAGCAGTTCTTC.

The chain recombines TRBV4-3 with TRBJ2-7; 8 bases fit TRBD1. CDR3 length: 13 amino acids. CDR1 LGHNA and CDR2 YSLEER come from the germline V gene. After removal of 5 bases from V and 5 bases from J, the junction contained 5 bases not matched to a gene. CDR3 in amino acids: CASSYTTGDEQYF. CDR3 nucleotides: TGCGCCAGCAGCTACACGACAGGGGACGAGCAGTACTTC.

V and J are TRBV25-1 and TRBJ2-7; D is unclear. The germline gives CDR1 MGHDK, CDR2 SYGVNS. The germline V and J ends were trimmed by 1 base and 6 bases, with 4 bases remaining between them. There are 11 residues in the CDR3. CDR3 sequence: CASSEFSEQYF. CDR3 nucleotides: TGTGCCAGCAGTGAATTCAGCGAGCAGTACTTC.

The DNA of the CDR3 is TGTGCCAGCAGCTTAACGCCCCCATCGTACAATGAGCAGTTCTTC. It specifies CASSLTPPSYNEQFF. The chain has TRBV7-9 and TRBJ2-1; D is uncertain. The V gene lost 2 bases and the J gene lost 4 bases, with 12 bases spanning the gap. This CDR3 is built from 15 residues. CDR1 and CDR2 from the germline V gene are SEHNR and FQNEAQ (reference sequence).

The table lists this clone with a few counts. The rearrangement uses TRBV28 and TRBJ2-1, with 14 nucleotides matching TRBD2. The CDR3 has 14 amino acids. CDR1 and CDR2 from the germline V gene are MDHEN and SYDVKM. J gave up 9 bases and V 5 bases, and 3 bases lay outside the gene matches. The CDR3 protein is CASSKTSGRVEQFF. In nucleotides, the CDR3 is TGTGCCAGCAGTAAGACTAGCGGGAGGGTTGAGCAGTTCTTC. Together with reference TRBV28 and TRBJ2-1, the CDR3 gives the full variable domain: DVKVTQSSRYLVKRTGEKVFLECVQDMDHENMFWYRQDPGLGLRLIYFSYDVKMKEKGDIPEGYSVSREKKERFSLILESASTNQTSMYLCASSKTSGRVEQFFGPGTRLTVL.

This clone occurred once. This chain joins TRBV7-9 and TRBJ2-7; weak D call: TRBD1 (5 bases). Germline CDR1 and CDR2: SEHNR and FQNEAQ (reference sequence). The length of the CDR3 is 15 residues. Trimming took off 1 base at V and 3 bases at J, with 13 bases between the two ends. CDR3 nucleotides: TGTGCCAGCAGCTTAGGACAGAGTACTATCTACGAGCAGTACTTC. Translation: CASSLGQSTIYEQYF.

V is TRBV4-1 and J is TRBJ1-5, with D possibly being TRBD1 (6 bases). Germline values: CDR1 MGHRA, CDR2 YSYEKL. The CDR3 is made up of 15 amino acids. Trimming pared 1 base from V and 0 bases from J, leaving 7 bases between. The CDR3 bases are TGCGCCAGCAGCCAAGGGACAGTTAGCAATCAGCCCCAGCATTTT. Translated, it gives CASSQGTVSNQPQHF.

This chain uses TRBV7-9 with TRBJ1-2, with TRBD1 identical over 10 bases. V shed 5 bases, J shed 2 bases, and the junction held 2 bases outside the gene matches. Germline V CDR1 and CDR2: SEHNR, FQNEAQ (reference sequence). The CDR3 length is 14 residues. The CDR3 DNA is TGTGCCAGCAGCCAGGGACAGGGGAACTATGGCTACACCTTC. Protein: CASSQGQGNYGYTF.

The J gene is TRBJ2-7, the V gene TRBV29-1; the D gene is possibly TRBD2 (6 bases). The CDR3 consists of 13 residues. Germline V lookup: CDR1 SQVTM, CDR2 ANQGSEA. V dropped 6 bases and J dropped 3 bases, with 15 bases sitting between them. The CDR3 protein is CSVSGRLGYEQYF. The CDR3 DNA is TGCAGCGTCTCCGGCCGACTAGGCTACGAGCAGTACTTC.

The rearrangement joins TRBV14 to TRBJ1-2; unclear D gene. CDR1 SGHDN and CDR2 FVKESK come from the germline V gene. This CDR3 spans 13 amino acids. V lost 3 bases and J lost 4, with 9 bases in between. CDR3 nucleotides: TGTGCCAGCAGCCATAATTATCGCTATGGCTACACCTTC. Translated, it gives CASSHNYRYGYTF. Drawing the rest from reference TRBV14 and TRBJ1-2, the complete variable domain is EAGVTQFPSHSVIEKGQTVTLRCDPISGHDNLYWYRRVMGKEIKFLLHFVKESKQDESGMPNNRFLAERTGGTYSTLKVQPAELEDSGVYFCASSHNYRYGYTFGSGTRLTVV.

The rearrangement uses TRBV7-9 and TRBJ2-1; D is unresolved. Trimming left V 0 bases short and J 2 bases short, with 5 bases between. The germline CDR1 and CDR2 sequences are SEHNR and FQNEAQ (reference sequence). The CDR3 totals 14 residues. CDR3 nucleotide sequence: TGTGCCAGCAGCTTAGCGACTCCCTACAATGAGCAGTTCTTC. Its protein is CASSLATPYNEQFF.